This section outlines one T cell receptor beta chain sequence together with its context. This entry belongs to a study of cytomegalovirus exposure and HLA in healthy donors. The PCR employed 60 Vbeta primers together with 13 Jbeta primers. Profiling relied on immunoSEQ multiplex PCR, and the TCRdb table lists in-frame clones only, not all of them. The table shows 150,000 to 200,000 clones, with around 78% occurring only once. CDR1 and CDR2 (germline): MNHNY, SVGAGI (reference sequence). The CDR3 is made up of 16 amino acids. V was pared by 6 bases and J by 4 bases, with 10 bases of the junction left unmatched.

The source material was PBMCs. The chain couples TRBV6-6 to TRBJ2-4; 9 bases are a match to TRBD1. This TCR derives from a woman in her 30s in good health and CMV-seropositive. CDR3 sequence (DNA): TGTGCCAGCAGGTATAAGGACAGGGGAGCAAAAAACATTCAGTACTTC. It encodes CASRYKDRGAKNIQYF.